A single sample is the source of the 15 T cell receptor beta chains below, sequenced in a study of cytomegalovirus exposure and HLA in healthy donors. The PCR contained 60 Vbeta and 13 Jbeta primers. TCRdb's table, derived via immunoSEQ multiplex PCR, lists solely in-frame clones and lacks some. The sample yields some 140,000 clones, approximately 85% seen once. What was sequenced was PBMCs. All receptors derive from a woman in her twenties or thirties in good health and CMV-seropositive.

CDR3 protein: CASRGGAGNEQYF. The CDR3 coding sequence is TGTGCCAGCAGGGGAGGGGCTGGCAACGAGCAGTACTTC. The chain carries TRBV6-1 and TRBJ2-7; 7 nucleotides agree with TRBD2. The germline V gene has CDR1 MNHNS and CDR2 SASEGT. The CDR3 is 13 residues long. The trim removed 6 bases at V and 5 bases at J, leaving 7 bases unmatched.

The rearrangement links TRBV7-9 to TRBJ1-4; 8 bases match TRBD1. The CDR3 has 18 amino acids. From germline, CDR1 is SEHNR and CDR2 FQNEAQ (reference sequence). Trimming cost V 5 bases and J 8 bases; bases outside gene matches: 19. The CDR3 coding sequence is TGTGCCAGCAGCCCCAAAATCAGGGGGCGAGAGGGGAAGGAAAAACTGTTTTTT. Translating gives CASSPKIRGREGKEKLFF.

The chain uses TRBV4-1 and TRBJ1-2; no clear D. Per germline, CDR1 MGHRA and CDR2 YSYEKL. The CDR3 has 14 amino acids. The V gene lost 1 base and the J gene lost 2 bases, with 8 bases spanning the gap. The CDR3 coding sequence is TGCGCCAGCAGCCAAGGTGTGAGCAACTATGGCTACACCTTC. This gives the protein CASSQGVSNYGYTF.

The genes are TRBV4-2 and TRBJ1-4; no firm D call. The CDR3 length is 15 residues. V lost 0 bases to trimming and J lost 8 bases, with 13 bases between them. The germline V gene has CDR1 LGHNA and CDR2 YNFKEQ. The DNA for the CDR3 is TGTGCCAGCAGCCAAGAACCAGTGGGAGGGGAAAAACTGTTTTTT. Protein sequence: CASSQEPVGGEKLFF.

The rearrangement uses TRBV5-1 and TRBJ1-2; no firm D call. This CDR3 contains 17 residues. Germline CDR1 is SGHRS and CDR2 is YFSETQ. V was clipped by 4 bases and J by 6 bases, with 25 bases between them. CDR3 protein: CASSLAPGGSSGNGYTF. CDR3 DNA: TGCGCCAGCAGCCTCGCCCCAGGAGGGTCAAGTGGGAATGGCTACACCTTC.

V usage is TRBV2 and J usage is TRBJ2-7; possibly TRBD2 for D (6 bases). The CDR3 runs to 14 residues. Trimming cost V 8 bases and J 4 bases, with 18 bases left between them. Germline-derived CDR1 and CDR2 are SNHLY and FYNNEI. The CDR3 DNA reads as TGTGCCAGCGGGTTGGGAACCGGGGGATACGAGCAGTACTTC. This translates into CASGLGTGGYEQYF. The full variable domain, with the rest looked up from reference TRBV2 and TRBJ2-7, is EPEVTQTPSHQVTQMGQEVILRCVPISNHLYFYWYRQILGQKVEFLVSFYNNEISEKSEIFDDQFSVERPDGSNFTLKIRSTKLEDSAMYFCASGLGTGGYEQYFGPGTRLTVT.

The chain carries TRBV6-1 and TRBJ1-1; D call uncertain. The germline CDR1 and CDR2 sequences are MNHNS and SASEGT. There are 14 residues in the CDR3. The ends were cut back, 3 bases at V and 3 bases at J, with 11 bases in the middle. CDR3 loop: CASSDWAEYTEAFF. CDR3 DNA: TGTGCCAGCAGTGATTGGGCAGAGTACACTGAAGCTTTCTTT.

On this clone itself: One junction end does not reproduce the germline sequence, and a read error may be involved. The chain employs TRBV7-9 and TRBJ2-7; weak D call: TRBD1 (5 bases). The CDR3 contains 12 residues. From germline, CDR1 is SEHNR and CDR2 FQNEAQ (reference sequence). CDR3 nucleotides: TGTTCCAGCAGCTTCGACAGCTACGAGCAGTACTTC. As protein: CSSSFDSYEQYF.

The V call is TRBV6-4, the J call TRBJ2-2; 9 nucleotides line up with TRBD2. CDR3 size: 16 residues. The germline V gene encodes CDR1 MRHNA and CDR2 SNTAGT. The V gene end was trimmed by 4 bases and the J gene end by 3 bases; junction bases not matched to a gene: 6. DNA for the CDR3: TGTGCCAGCAGTGGAAGCGGGACTAGCCACACCGGGGAGCTGTTTTTT. This codes for CASSGSGTSHTGELFF.

Only one count was recorded for this clone. The rearrangement uses TRBV5-1 and TRBJ2-3, with 8 nucleotides matching TRBD2. Germline V gene data show CDR1 as SGHRS and CDR2 as YFSETQ. CDR3 length equals 16 residues. Trimming took 4 bases from V and 3 from J; bases not matched to a gene: 10. The CDR3 region is CASSLQREWGTDTQYF. For the CDR3, the DNA is TGCGCCAGCAGCCTCCAGCGGGAGTGGGGTACAGATACGCAGTATTTT.

This rearrangement joins TRBV28 to TRBJ2-3; 7 bases map to TRBD2. Germline CDR1 and CDR2: MDHEN and SYDVKM. The V segment lost 7 bases and the J segment 0 bases; nucleotides outside the gene matches: 7. This CDR3 is 15 amino acids long. The CDR3 here is CASTAGLLSTDTQYF. CDR3 coding DNA: TGTGCCAGCACTGCGGGACTATTGAGCACAGATACGCAGTATTTT.

This rearrangement joins TRBV5-1 to TRBJ1-2, with a tentative D call TRBD1 (6 bases). The V gene lost 3 bases and the J gene lost 4 bases, with 25 bases spanning the gap. This CDR3 is built from 18 residues. The germline V gene encodes CDR1 SGHRS and CDR2 YFSETQ. CDR3 amino acids: CASSSSGGHGTLLYGYTF. The CDR3 DNA is TGCGCCAGCAGCTCATCGGGGGGACACGGAACTCTCCTCTATGGCTACACCTTC.

The chain joins TRBV27 to TRBJ2-3; 9 nucleotides agree with TRBD2. Germline V gene data show CDR1 as MNHEY and CDR2 as SMNVEV (reference sequence). J was trimmed by 5 bases and V by 5 bases; bases with no gene match: 5. The CDR3 has 14 amino acids. The CDR3 DNA follows: TGTGCCAGCAGTGGGGGACTAGCAGTAGATACGCAGTATTTT. Translation: CASSGGLAVDTQYF.

The V gene is TRBV19, the J gene TRBJ2-1; D gene ambiguous. The V end lost 6 bases, the J end lost 4 bases, and 7 bases lay between the germline ends. The CDR3 totals 12 residues. The germline V gene has CDR1 LNHDA and CDR2 SQIVND (reference sequence). CDR3 in amino acids: CASRSQYNEQFF. In DNA, the CDR3 is TGTGCCAGTAGGTCCCAGTACAATGAGCAGTTCTTC.

The chain carries TRBV23-1 and TRBJ2-7, with a tentative D call TRBD1 (6 bases). TRBV23-1 is designated an ORF whose function remains uncertain. The CDR3 contains 16 residues. Trimming pared 6 bases from V and 5 bases from J, leaving 23 bases between. This CDR3 is CASSPGSRTAQDEQYF. The CDR3 DNA reads TGCGCCAGCAGCCCTGGGAGCCGGACAGCTCAGGACGAGCAGTACTTC.